Following are 7 T cell receptor beta chains from one sample sequenced in a study of lymphopenia after photon versus proton radiotherapy. Produced via immunoSEQ multiplex PCR; TCRdb's table is partial and in-frame only. Among about 42,000 clones listed, under 85% were seen once. This material consisted of peripheral blood, taken from a patient treated with proton-based radiotherapy. These receptor sequences come from an older woman with pancreatic cancer.

CDR3 coding DNA: TGCACCAGCAGCCAAGAAACTAGCGGGGCAGACCGCGGCTCCTACGAGCAGTACTTC. It translates to CTSSQETSGADRGSYEQYF. The chain is built from TRBV1 and TRBJ2-7; the DNA was not used to check the table's D call, TRBD2. TRBV1 is a pseudogene locus. This CDR3 is built from 19 residues.

The chain joins TRBV6-5 to TRBJ2-1; no definite D call. This CDR3 is 14 amino acids long. The germline V and J ends were trimmed by 5 bases and 6 bases, with 14 bases remaining between them. Per the germline V gene, CDR1 is MNHEY and CDR2 is SVGAGI. CDR3 loop: CASSRERRSNEQFF. The DNA for the CDR3 is TGTGCCAGCAGTAGAGAAAGAAGAAGCAATGAGCAGTTCTTC.

The genes are TRBV5-6 and TRBJ2-3; unclear D gene. Germline CDR1 is SGHDT and CDR2 is YYEEEE. Between the trimmed V and J ends, which lost 0 bases and 0 bases, there was a span of 8 bases. This CDR3 comprises 15 residues. In nucleotides, the CDR3 is TGTGCCAGCAGCTTGGGACAATCTAGCACAGATACGCAGTATTTT. Its protein product is CASSLGQSSTDTQYF.

This clone appeared once. The rearrangement uses TRBV6-5 and TRBJ1-5; possible D gene TRBD1, 5 bases. The V end was cut by 0 bases, the J end by 6 bases, with 9 bases between. The CDR3 covers 14 residues. The germline V gene has CDR1 MNHEY and CDR2 SVGAGI. The CDR3 nucleotides are TGTGCCAGCAGTTACTCGGACACGGGTCAGCCCCAGCATTTT. Residues: CASSYSDTGQPQHF.

The V gene is TRBV4-2, the J gene TRBJ2-1; TRBD1 matches at 8 bases. The CDR3 has 13 amino acids. Germline V CDR1 and CDR2: LGHNA, YNFKEQ. After removal of 8 bases from V and 8 bases from J, the junction contained 8 bases not matched to a gene. The CDR3 loop is CASWRTGSHEQFF. Here the CDR3 DNA reads TGTGCCAGCTGGAGGACAGGGTCACATGAGCAGTTCTTC.

This rearrangement joins TRBV18 to TRBJ2-7; D unresolved. This CDR3 has 14 residues. Looked up from germline, CDR1 is KGHSH and CDR2 is LQKENI. V was trimmed by 6 bases and J by 4 bases, leaving 16 bases between them. The CDR3 bases are TGTGCCAGCTCTCTACAACCCCTATCTTACGAGCAGTACTTC. This translates into CASSLQPLSYEQYF.

The chain is built from TRBV7-6 and TRBJ2-7; TRBD1 might be the D (5 bases). The CDR3 has 14 residues. Trimming pared 5 bases from V and 0 bases from J, leaving 11 bases between. The germline V gene has CDR1 SGHVS and CDR2 FNYEAQ. CDR3 sequence: CASSQLTDSYEQYF. In nucleotides, the CDR3 is TGTGCCAGCAGCCAACTGACAGACTCCTACGAGCAGTACTTC.